This record looks at one T cell receptor beta chain sequence and its context. This sample was included in a study of T cell changes during pregnancy in multiple sclerosis. Repertoires were generated with immunoSEQ multiplex PCR, while TCRdb's copy carries only in-frame clones and drops some. This table has about 130,000 clones, about 96% appearing once. The length of the CDR3 is 12 residues. Germline CDR1 and CDR2: SQVTM and ANQGSEA. V lost 8 bases and J lost 5, with 16 bases in between. Source: peripheral blood, taken after pregnancy. The V call is TRBV29-1, the J call TRBJ2-7, with D possibly being TRBD2 (6 bases). The receptor was derived from a female donor with multiple sclerosis, enrolled in a pregnancy study. The CDR3 loop reads CSLRGQNHEQYF. In nucleotides, the CDR3 is TGCAGCCTGCGGGGTCAAAACCACGAGCAGTACTTC.